Below, one TCR beta chain is given with its context. Antigen: not known. A much larger clonotype is one base distant, so this may be a read error. Germline loops: CDR1 SGHTA, CDR2 FQGNSA. The CDR3 has 16 amino acids. The sample originates from a study of post-analysis software for immune sequencing data. The wider study: Courses of disease covered relapsing-remitting, secondary progressive and progressive-relapsing multiple sclerosis.

TCR beta cDNA libraries included unique molecular identifiers. TCRdb recomputed calls from the PCR reads with MiXCR, one row per CDR3 protein. The table has approximately 260,000 distinct CDR3 sequences, around 34% seen once. Regarding the study as a whole: Relative to controls, patients with multiple sclerosis showed significantly lower normalized Chao1 diversity. With TRBV5-6, TRBV5-1 and TRBV20-1 included, about five TRBV segments were more frequent in patients than in controls.

The sample was blood. This chain links TRBV7-2 with TRBJ2-6; D perhaps matches TRBD1 (6 bases). The origin of this receptor is a girl between 10 and 17 years old with multiple sclerosis. The CDR3 loop is CASSRGNRAGANILTF. CDR3 DNA sequence: TGTGCCAGCAGCAGGGGCAACAGGGCTGGGGCCAACATCCTGACTTTC.